The 18 T cell receptor beta chains listed next were all sequenced from one sample in a study of cytomegalovirus exposure and HLA in healthy donors. Use of 60 Vbeta and 13 Jbeta primers characterized the PCR. Clones were read by immunoSEQ multiplex PCR, and TCRdb kept only the in-frame ones, dropping some. The data show a few hundred thousand clones, roughly 70% seen once. Sequencing used PBMCs. The receptors were sampled from a female donor in good health and CMV-seronegative.

The rearrangement uses TRBV9 and TRBJ1-5, with 7 bases lining up with TRBD1. The V and J ends lost 3 bases and 6 bases, in that order; junction bases with no gene match: 9. This CDR3 is 15 amino acids long. Germline CDR1 and CDR2: SGDLS and YYNGEE. This CDR3 reads CASSGSGQPSQPQHF. The CDR3 nucleotides read TGTGCCAGCAGCGGATCGGGACAGCCGAGTCAGCCCCAGCATTTT.

This chain joins TRBV10-1 and TRBJ2-7; 10 bases line up with TRBD2. J was trimmed by 2 bases and V by 8 bases; bases with no gene match: 9. The CDR3 is 15 amino acids. Germline V gene sequence: CDR1 WNHNN, CDR2 SYGVQD (reference sequence). CDR3 protein: CASHVWSGRAYEQYF. The CDR3 region has the DNA TGCGCCAGCCATGTCTGGAGCGGGAGGGCCTACGAGCAGTACTTC.

This clone was counted only a few times. The J gene is TRBJ2-5, the V gene TRBV29-1; 7 positions agree with TRBD2. Germline V gene data show CDR1 as SQVTM and CDR2 as ANQGSEA. The CDR3 is made up of 11 amino acids. Losses at the gene ends were 7 bases for V and 5 bases for J; bases not matched to a gene: 4. In nucleotides, the CDR3 is TGCAGCGGGGGGAGGGTTGAGACCCAGTACTTC. It codes for CSGGRVETQYF. The variable domain in full, with the rest retrieved from reference TRBV29-1 and TRBJ2-5, is SAVISQKPSRDICQRGTSLTIQCQVDSQVTMMFWYRQQPGQSLTLIATANQGSEATYESGFVIDKFPISRPNLTFSTLTVSNMSPEDSSIYLCSGGRVETQYFGPGTRLLVL.

The rearrangement links TRBV30 to TRBJ1-6; D might be TRBD1 (6 bases). The CDR3 is made up of 16 amino acids. Germline V lookup: CDR1 GTSNPN, CDR2 SVGIG (reference sequence). V was cut by 2 bases and J by 13 bases, with 24 bases left in between. The CDR3 sequence: CAWSPVRQASDRPLHF. The CDR3 DNA follows: TGTGCCTGGAGTCCGGTGCGACAGGCGTCGGATCGGCCCCTCCACTTT.

The gene calls are TRBV19 and TRBJ2-1; 7 bases align to TRBD2. Germline V gives CDR1 LNHDA, CDR2 SQIVND (reference sequence). The CDR3 contains 15 residues. V lost 2 bases, J lost 5 bases, and 6 bases stayed unmatched. The CDR3 loop is CASSISTSPNNEQFF. The CDR3 DNA sequence: TGTGCCAGTAGTATATCGACTAGCCCCAACAATGAGCAGTTCTTC.

The rearrangement uses TRBV2 and TRBJ2-3; D is unresolved. Per germline, CDR1 SNHLY and CDR2 FYNNEI. V shed 6 bases and J shed 4 bases, with 8 bases lying between them. This CDR3 is built from 12 residues. The CDR3 loop is CASSLGADTQYF. The CDR3 bases are TGTGCCAGCAGCCTCGGTGCAGATACGCAGTATTTT.

Notes on this clone: A read error may account for a junction end that differs from germline. The V and J genes are TRBV2 and TRBJ2-3, with TRBD1 matching 10 bases. Germline CDR1 SNHLY, CDR2 FYNNEI. There are 13 residues in the CDR3. CDR3 amino acids: CASSEGDRGPGDF. CDR3 sequence (DNA): TGTGCCAGCAGTGAGGGGGACAGGGGCCCCGGGGATTTT.

Comment on this clone: The identical CDR3 is also encoded by other nucleotide sequences in the sample. The chain joins TRBV27 to TRBJ1-4; D perhaps matches TRBD1 (5 bases). Germline V gene sequence: CDR1 MNHEY, CDR2 SMNVEV (reference sequence). The CDR3 is 15 residues long. V was cut by 6 bases and J by 8 bases, with 19 bases left in between. CDR3 sequence (DNA): TGTGCCAGCAGCTTTGGGGGGTCTTCAGGAGAAAAACTGTTTTTT. Translated: CASSFGGSSGEKLFF.

This clone was seen a handful of times. The chain combines TRBV5-8 with TRBJ1-1; 7 positions match TRBD1. This CDR3 comprises 16 residues. Germline V lookup: CDR1 SGHTS, CDR2 YDEGEE. The V segment lost 0 bases and the J segment 1 base; nucleotides outside the gene matches: 6. In DNA form, the CDR3 reads TGTGCCAGCAGCTTGGAAGGGGGCCTGGCGAACACTGAAGCTTTCTTT. It codes for CASSLEGGLANTEAFF. The variable domain in full, completed from reference TRBV5-8 and TRBJ1-1, reads EAGVTQSPTHLIKTRGQQATLRCSPISGHTSVYWYQQALGLGLQFLLWYDEGEERNRGNFPPRFSGRQFPNYSSELNVNALELEDSALYLCASSLEGGLANTEAFFGQGTRLTVV.

The rearrangement uses TRBV19 and TRBJ2-1; a possible D gene is TRBD1 (6 bases). The V and J ends lost 6 bases and 4 bases respectively, with 13 bases between them. CDR3 length equals 14 residues. The germline V gene has CDR1 LNHDA and CDR2 SQIVND (reference sequence). The CDR3 spells CASRSGETYNEQFF. The CDR3 DNA sequence: TGTGCCAGTAGGTCAGGGGAGACTTACAATGAGCAGTTCTTC.

The rearrangement links TRBV7-8 to TRBJ1-5; D remains unclear. The CDR3 has 14 amino acids. Germline assignment: CDR1 SGHVS and CDR2 FQNEAQ. Trimming stripped 1 base from V and 7 bases from J, with 11 bases between. This chain's CDR3 is CASSLEQAWQPQHF. CDR3 nucleotide sequence: TGTGCCAGCAGCTTAGAGCAGGCGTGGCAGCCCCAGCATTTT.

This clone was observed a handful of times. The chain has TRBV5-8 and TRBJ2-5; the match to TRBD2 covers 14 bases. V lost 4 bases to trimming and J lost 5 bases; unmatched junction nucleotides: 10. This CDR3 region has 17 residues. Looked up from germline, CDR1 is SGHTS and CDR2 is YDEGEE. Written as DNA, the CDR3 is TGTGCCAGCAGCGAGAGAGGACTAGCGGGAGGCGCGGAGACCCAGTACTTC. It yields the protein CASSERGLAGGAETQYF.

CDR3 amino acids: CATSRAPVGQGGEKLFF. In nucleotides, the CDR3 is TGTGCCACCAGCAGAGCCCCCGTAGGACAGGGGGGCGAAAAACTGTTTTTT. V is TRBV15 and J is TRBJ1-4; TRBD1 agrees at 10 bases. The J segment lost 8 bases and the V segment lost 1 base, leaving 10 bases of the junction unmatched. This CDR3 is built from 17 residues. Germline V lookup: CDR1 LNHNV, CDR2 YYDKDF (reference sequence). The full variable domain, its missing parts supplied by reference TRBV15 and TRBJ1-4, is DAMVIQNPRYQVTQFGKPVTLSCSQTLNHNVMYWYQQKSSQAPKLLFHYYDKDFNNEADTPDNFQSRRPNTSFCFLDIRSPGLGDTAMYLCATSRAPVGQGGEKLFFGSGTQLSVL.

The chain has TRBV20-1 and TRBJ2-7; D is perhaps TRBD2 (5 bases). CDR1 DFQATT and CDR2 SNEGSKA come from the germline V gene (reference sequence). This CDR3 comprises 11 residues. V was trimmed by 6 bases and J by 4 bases, leaving 10 bases between them. The CDR3 region is CSAPEGYEQYF. For the CDR3, the DNA is TGCAGTGCCCCAGAGGGTTACGAGCAGTACTTC.

This chain connects TRBV11-3 to TRBJ2-2, with D perhaps TRBD2 (5 bases). The CDR3 consists of 18 residues. The germline V gene has CDR1 SGHNT and CDR2 YENEEA. Trimming left V 2 bases short and J 1 base short, with 17 bases between. CDR3 protein: CASSLMDGEIENTGELFF. As DNA, the CDR3 is TGTGCCAGCAGCTTAATGGACGGGGAGATAGAGAACACCGGGGAGCTGTTTTTT.

This chain uses TRBV27 with TRBJ2-2, with a possible D match to TRBD2 (5 bases). CDR1 is MNHEY, CDR2 SMNVEV, per germline (reference sequence). V gave up 1 base and J gave up 6 bases, with 12 bases separating them. The CDR3 is 15 amino acids. The CDR3 DNA reads TGTGCCAGCAGTTTATTCGGTATGAGGGCCGGGGAGCTGTTTTTT. Amino acids: CASSLFGMRAGELFF.

CDR3: CASSLQRGTEAFF. In nucleotides, the CDR3 is TGTGCCAGCAGCTTACAAAGGGGCACTGAAGCTTTCTTT. The gene calls are TRBV11-3 and TRBJ1-1; weak D call: TRBD1 (5 bases). The V gene lost 2 bases and the J gene lost 4 bases, with 8 bases spanning the gap. This CDR3 comprises 13 residues. Germline CDR1 reads SGHNT; CDR2 reads YENEEA.

This clone has only one observation. V gene TRBV28 combines with J gene TRBJ1-2; D perhaps matches TRBD1 (6 bases). The V gene lost 8 bases and the J gene lost 4 bases, with 17 bases spanning the gap. CDR1 MDHEN and CDR2 SYDVKM come from the germline V gene. The CDR3 sequence is 14 residues long. The CDR3 is CASSLGQGTYGYTF. The CDR3 DNA reads TGTGCCAGCTCTCTCGGGCAGGGGACCTATGGCTACACCTTC.